These 2 T cell receptor beta chains share one sample of origin, sequenced in a study of beta chain features in type 1 diabetes. Every isolated RNA sample was fully reverse transcribed, so sequencing captured expressed TCRB transcripts. The data were produced by immunoSEQ multiplex PCR, yet TCRdb's version contains in-frame clones alone and is incomplete. The data show a few hundred thousand clones, roughly 13% seen once. The source material was naive CD4+ T cells from blood. These receptors came from a man in his thirties or forties in good health.

The CDR3 DNA follows: TGTGCCAGCAGTTACGAAGCGGGAAGGAGAGATACGCAGTATTTT. Protein product: CASSYEAGRRDTQYF. V is TRBV6-6 and J is TRBJ2-3; 7 positions agree with TRBD2. This CDR3 has 15 residues. V gave up 2 bases and J gave up 5 bases; unmatched junction bases: 7. From germline, CDR1 is MNHNY and CDR2 SVGAGI (reference sequence).

The J gene is TRBJ2-2, the V gene TRBV29-1, with TRBD1 identical over 7 bases. Germline V CDR1 and CDR2: SQVTM, ANQGSEA. There are 13 residues in the CDR3. The junction had 6 bases not matched to a gene; V was cut back by 5 bases and J by 6 bases. In nucleotides, the CDR3 is TGCAGCGTTTCGACAGGGCGATCCGGGGAGCTGTTTTTT. It is translated as CSVSTGRSGELFF.